This is a list of T cell receptor beta chains from one sample in a study of cytomegalovirus exposure and HLA in healthy donors. Produced via immunoSEQ multiplex PCR; TCRdb's table is partial and in-frame only. There are roughly 100,000 clones in the sample; approximately 84% occur only once, and approximately 5.6% lies in the top ten. Sequenced input: PBMCs. The receptors derive from a male donor in good health and CMV-seronegative. The CDR3 runs from the conserved cysteine through the conserved F or W. The order of the fields is D gene, V gene, J gene, clone size, CDR3 protein, CDR3 DNA. The D gene is left open where the match is weak. The size of a clone is reported for some rows only, either as once, few or many, or as a class for expanded clones.

.	TRBV27	TRBJ2-2	.	CASSLSRGVFGELFF	TGTGCCAGCAGTTTAAGCAGGGGGGTGTTCGGGGAGCTGTTTTTT
.	TRBV30	TRBJ2-2	.	CAWSPLSGELFF	TGTGCCTGGAGTCCTTTATCCGGGGAGCTGTTTTTT
.	TRBV6-1	TRBJ1-4	.	CASSENQGAREKLFF	TGTGCCAGCAGTGAGAACCAGGGTGCTCGGGAAAAACTGTTTTTT
TRBD1	TRBV10-1	TRBJ2-7	once	CASIIRDRGGEQYF	TGCGCCAGCATAATCCGGGACAGGGGTGGCGAGCAGTACTTC
TRBD1	TRBV11-2	TRBJ1-2	.	CASSFPQGGNGYTF	TGTGCCAGCAGCTTCCCACAGGGGGGTAATGGCTACACCTTC
.	TRBV2	TRBJ2-3	.	CASSEGGDLYTDTQYF	TGTGCCAGCAGTGAAGGGGGCGATTTGTACACAGATACGCAGTATTTT
TRBD1	TRBV19	TRBJ2-6	.	CASSIGQGSSGANVLTF	TGTGCCAGTAGTATCGGACAGGGATCCTCTGGGGCCAACGTCCTGACTTTC
.	TRBV7-3	TRBJ2-2	.	CASSLRTGELFF	TGTGCCAGCAGCTTACGCACCGGGGAGCTGTTTTTT
.	TRBV30	TRBJ2-2	.	CAWRMDSRTGELFF	TGTGCCTGGAGAATGGACTCGAGGACCGGGGAGCTGTTTTTT
.	TRBV4-1	TRBJ2-2	.	CASSLTNTGELFF	TGCGCCAGCAGCCTTACGAACACCGGGGAGCTGTTTTTT
.	TRBV7-2	TRBJ2-3	.	CASSLDLGWASGTDTQYF	TGTGCCAGCAGCTTAGATCTTGGATGGGCTAGCGGCACAGATACGCAGTATTTT
.	TRBV29-1	TRBJ1-1	.	CSSLIVSGTEAFF	TGCAGCTCATTGATCGTCTCAGGAACTGAAGCTTTCTTT
TRBD2	TRBV13	TRBJ2-1	.	CASSPLLLAGGSEQFF	TGTGCCAGCAGTCCCCTACTCCTAGCGGGAGGTTCTGAGCAGTTCTTC
.	TRBV19	TRBJ1-2	.	CASNPGWVGGYTF	TGTGCCAGCAACCCAGGCTGGGTAGGTGGCTACACCTTC
.	TRBV30	TRBJ2-7	.	CAWSVGWEPEGQYF	TGTGCCTGGAGTGTGGGGTGGGAGCCCGAGGGGCAGTACTTC
TRBD1	TRBV7-2	TRBJ1-1	.	CASIAGQGFRGTEAFF	TGTGCCAGCATCGCGGGACAGGGGTTTCGTGGCACTGAAGCTTTCTTT
TRBD1	TRBV18	TRBJ1-2	.	CASSPSTGTGIYGYTF	TGTGCCAGCTCACCTTCTACCGGGACAGGAATCTATGGCTACACCTTC
.	TRBV19	TRBJ2-7	.	CASSLAPGTGPYEQYF	TGTGCCAGTAGCCTGGCGCCGGGAACGGGTCCCTACGAGCAGTACTTC
.	TRBV7-2	TRBJ2-7	.	CASSLSSSYEQYF	TGTGCCAGCAGCTTATCGAGTTCCTACGAGCAGTACTTC
.	TRBV30	TRBJ2-5	few	CAWSVKAQETQYF	TGTGCCTGGAGTGTAAAAGCCCAAGAGACCCAGTACTTC
TRBD1	TRBV7-9	TRBJ2-1	.	CSLRGSALNEQFF	TGTTCCCTCAGGGGGAGCGCGCTAAATGAGCAGTTCTTC
.	TRBV7-8	TRBJ2-2	.	CASRPWVAANTGELFF	TGTGCCAGCAGACCATGGGTAGCAGCGAACACCGGGGAGCTGTTTTTT
TRBD2	TRBV18	TRBJ2-1	.	CASSPTSGRNNEQFF	TGTGCCAGCTCACCAACTAGCGGGAGGAACAATGAGCAGTTCTTC
TRBD1	TRBV4-1	TRBJ1-2	.	CASNLIPGQVNYGYTF	TGCGCCAGCAACCTAATTCCGGGACAGGTTAACTATGGCTACACCTTC
.	TRBV14	TRBJ2-1	.	CASRQSQSEQFF	TGTGCCAGCAGGCAGTCACAAAGTGAGCAGTTCTTC
.	TRBV5-6	TRBJ2-5	.	CASSLRDWYQETQYF	TGTGCCAGCAGCCTACGGGACTGGTACCAAGAGACCCAGTACTTC
TRBD2	TRBV7-2	TRBJ2-3	few	CASSLAWDSGSLNTQYF	TGTGCCAGCAGCTTAGCGTGGGATAGCGGGAGCTTAAATACGCAGTATTTT
.	TRBV5-1	TRBJ2-3	few	CASSLEVDTQYF	TGCGCCAGCAGCCTCGAGGTGGATACGCAGTATTTT